The T cell receptor beta chain under discussion was sequenced for a study of cytomegalovirus exposure and HLA in healthy donors (dated by TCRdb to about 2017). With respect to the entire study: An earlier analysis of approximately 640 of the donors reported approximately 300 Gb of sequence data and roughly 110 million unique TCR beta sequences from 190 million or so T cells. About 300 gigabases of sequencing data and 91 million or so unique TCR sequences made up an early release that covered nearly 650 HLA-typed donors. Of the roughly 400 genotyped donors, 75% to 85% were placed in the genetic ancestry cluster associated with self-reported Caucasian donors. The aim of the study was to test whether cataloging public T cell receptors could identify signatures of past pathogen exposure. The study used immunosequencing to profile the T cell repertoires of 670 or so subjects and linked those repertoires to cytomegalovirus serostatus. In addition to the first cohort of approximately 650 subjects, a separate validation cohort of approximately 130 different subjects was used. To predict cytomegalovirus infection status, the study brought together high-throughput TCR immunosequencing, statistical association of individual TCRs with disease status, and machine learning. A later analysis re-examined previously published TCR beta repertoires from more than 650 donors and added high-resolution HLA genotyping to investigate patterns of TCR occurrence. In the later analysis, no new phenotypic data were used to find candidate immune exposures; instead, reliance was placed on TCR beta sequences and their occurrence across donors. An earlier analysis of fewer than 750 of the donors used high-throughput TCR beta sequencing to judge whether each TCR beta V gene segment behaved as functional or pseudogenic. Alongside the repertoire data, information on donor age, sex, ethnicity and CMV serostatus was compiled. A later genetic analysis used genome-wide SNP genotypes for about three fifths of the 666 donors, treating that subset as a discovery cohort. Every repertoire in the discovery cohort had been generated on one and the same sequencing platform. Both class I and class II loci were covered by HLA typing, at four-digit resolution. Typing coverage varied by locus: about 620-630 donors for A, B, C, DRB1 and DQB1; approximately 520 for DQA1; approximately 570 for DPA1; 400 to 480 for DPB1. Roughly 5 DR-DQ haplotypes were handled as single units for association and clustering, since linkage in the cohort was strong. Across approximately 420 genotyped donors of the cohort, an average of approximately 200,000 unique TCR beta nucleotide sequences per donor were sequenced, and 15% to 20% of those sequences were non-productive.

The CDR3 covers 12 residues, taking in both the cysteine and the phenylalanine. The retained sequence is limited to the CDR3, 36 bases, with the frame set at the first base. As encoded in the germline V gene (reference sequence), CDR1 is SEHNR while CDR2 is FQNEAQ. V is reduced by 3 bases and J by 6 bases, leaving a spacing of 8 bases between them. The cohort comprised under 700 healthy bone marrow donors. At the time of sampling, all cohort members were nominally healthy, though unrecorded immune exposures were likely present. The donor was CMV seronegative and belonged to the group of around 350 seronegative cohort members. Each donor provided a peripheral blood sample, and peripheral blood mononuclear cells were used for TCR beta sequencing. The Qiagen DNeasy Blood Extraction Kit was used to extract genomic DNA from the blood cell samples. Findings and caveats that apply to the study as a whole: A total of 164 TCR beta chains were listed by the study as associated with cytomegalovirus. When HLA alleles, especially DR and DQ, strongly co-occurred, attributing TCR associations to individual alleles was difficult. According to the authors, the approach could potentially be generalized to other disease states and immunological phenotypes. Because HLA typing was missing for some donors at each locus, association tests included only the typed subset. A further reported finding was that TCR beta sequences accurately predicted the HLA-A and HLA-B alleles for most subjects in the first cohort. A few of the identified cytomegalovirus-associated TCR beta chains were confirmed in vitro to be specific for cytomegalovirus antigens. Because counts were too low, 15 to 20 rarely observed V segments, including chromosome 9 orphons, were left out of the earlier analysis of a few hundred of the donors. According to a later analysis, most CMV-associated TCR beta chains appeared to be HLA-restricted, and the HLA associations seemed to be driven largely by CMV exposure. Sequencing depth was assumed to be roughly uniform across donors in the presence/absence analyses, though that assumption may not hold. The sequencing pipeline was judged likely to have produced a cluster of highly shared sequence variants as a technical artifact. In a later genetic analysis, fewer N-insertions in productive TCRs were reported among donors in an Asian-associated ancestry cluster than the roughly 640-donor mean. CMV serostatus was the only immune exposure information available for the cohort. Broadly in line with IMGT annotations, most TCR beta V segments showed up in productive rearrangements about 90% or about 30% of the time in an earlier analysis of several hundred of the donors. A later analysis associated about 16,000 TCR beta sequences with specific HLA alleles at a false discovery rate of 0.05. V-gene and J-gene trimming of TCR beta chains was associated with a missense DCLRE1C variant in a later genetic analysis, and the association was replicated in an independent cohort. According to a later analysis, parvovirus B19, influenza, CMV and Epstein-Barr virus appeared linked to several top co-occurrence clusters. While some public TCRs were present in many individuals, most TCR sequences turned up only very rarely across donors. This cohort had only TCR beta chains sequenced, and the lack of alpha or paired-chain data limited which features could be detected. In a later analysis, HLA-associated TCR beta chains were found to be more clonally expanded and to have lower generation probabilities than equally common non-associated chains. In a later analysis, the rate of TCR association differed among HLA loci, with DRB1 alleles having the most associated TCRs and HLA-C alleles having the fewest. Some IMGT-functional V segments, including TRBV6-2 and TRBV6-3, could not be told apart with the 87-base-pair reads, so those segments were excluded. The classifier was reported to diagnose cytomegalovirus status with high specificity and sensitivity in both the original and validation cohorts. Correlated functional status among segregating V segments might be attributable to linkage disequilibrium, but an unknown experimental factor could not be ruled out.

As for this clone: What antigen it recognizes has not been identified. No per-base quality is available; no much larger clone lies one base away.

The library was obtained by the immunoSEQ multiplex PCR assay. The multiplex PCR relied on a mix of 60 forward primers for TCR Vbeta segments and 13 reverse primers for TCR Jbeta segments. The CDR3 region of rearranged TCR beta genes was amplified from genomic DNA with a multiplex PCR assay. Amplified TCR beta libraries were sequenced as 87-base-pair reads on the Illumina HiSeq System. As for how the authors treated the data: In a later analysis, around 80 million unique TCR beta chains were counted across the roughly 610 repertoires, and around 11 million of these chains were shared by at least two donors. A nearest-neighbor algorithm error-corrected the raw reads and collapsed the reads into unique sequences, merging closely related sequences to remove PCR and sequencing errors. V, D and J gene segments were assigned by aligning CDR3 sequences to IMGT reference sequences. For a sequence to be retained, a match of at least six nucleotides to both a V gene segment and a J gene segment was required. Rearrangements were called productive when the CDR3 lacked stop codons and stayed in frame with V and J; all others were non-productive. CDR3 was defined by IMGT convention, running from the second conserved V-encoded cysteine to the conserved J-encoded phenylalanine. The earlier analysis of about 640 of the donors excluded any sequence lacking an unambiguous match to a single V gene segment. In an earlier analysis of approximately 560 of the donors, a V segment was called functional when productive rearrangements were above 56.7%, and segregating when the standard deviation between donors exceeded 5%. To diagnose cytomegalovirus status from the catalog of TCR beta chain sequences, a statistical classification framework was built. In a later analysis, TCR nucleotide sequences were compared against IMGT/GENE-DB human TR gene sequences so that V and J genes could be assigned. The TCRdist pipeline was used in a later analysis to assign CDR3 sequences and most-parsimonious VDJ recombination scenarios. In a later analysis, each TCR beta chain was defined by its CDR3 amino acid sequence together with its V-gene family, and reads without a unique V-gene family were excluded. A later analysis removed 550 to 650 highly shared, low-generation-probability nucleotide sequences to deal with suspected cross-contamination and a sequencing artifact. A later analysis calculated a clonal expansion index for each public chain from normalized within-repertoire ranks of inferred template counts. A later analysis computed generation probabilities with a VDJ recombination model fitted to out-of-frame rearrangements, and checked the results against IGoR. In a later analysis, TCR-TCR, TCR-HLA and TCR-CMV co-occurrence was scored with hypergeometric tests, and a repertoire-size bias correction was applied to TCR pairs. In a later analysis, false discovery rates were estimated by permuting HLA or CMV assignments 20 times. In a later analysis, co-occurring TCRs were grouped using DBSCAN, and TCRdist sequence similarity was added for clustering within HLA-allele-positive subsets. Co-occurrence clustering excluded repertoires with fewer than 30,000 or more than 120,000 public chains, plus five with anomalous nucleotide sharing. TCRdb carries this immuneACCESS record with in-frame sequences only. Its versions omit some clonotypes, under half of them owing to an unresolved V gene in the studies checked, with the rest unexplained. The V and J calls and clone size were taken over from that table, and D and trimming were inferred from the DNA. This sample comprises 130,000 to 150,000 clones, around 85% of them detected only once. The top ten hold approximately 2.9% of the sample.

Sequencing was done on a sample of PBMCs. The clonotype originates from a woman aged 25 to 39 in good health and CMV-seronegative. The rearrangement joined TRBV7-9 to TRBJ1-1, and the D gene may be TRBD1, 6 bases matching. CDR3 loop: CASSLGGPEAFF. The bases are TGTGCCAGCAGCTTGGGGGGGCCTGAAGCTTTCTTT.